Described below is a single TCR beta chain sequence and its context. Its specificity is not known. Germline lookup yields CDR1 MNHNY and CDR2 SVGAGI (reference sequence). V lost 11 bases and J lost 4, with 8 bases in between. This CDR3 region has 11 residues. These data come from a study of T cell repertoires in cytomegalovirus infection. For the study at large: Public TCR beta signature analysis indicated the presence of both CMV infection and matching HLA type.

Via MiXCR, TCRdb re-called the reads, giving one row per CDR3 protein. The table has 450,000 to 650,000 distinct CDR3 sequences, approximately 40% seen once. Here the sequenced sample was cultured PBMCs, taken from culture after CMV antigen stimulation. The chain carries TRBV6-6 and TRBJ2-2, with D unclear. This sequence originates from a human donor in good health (CMV status not recorded). Some clones in this sample may be carry-over from other donors' samples. The CDR3 spells CAAAVTGELFF. As DNA, the CDR3 is TGTGCCGCGGCTGTCACCGGGGAGCTGTTTTTT.